The 9 T cell receptor beta chains presented below share a single source sample, sequenced in a study of cytomegalovirus exposure and HLA in healthy donors (dated by TCRdb to 2016 to 2017). Receptor libraries were prepared by the immunoSEQ multiplex PCR assay. For the multiplex PCR, a mixture combining 60 forward primers for TCR Vbeta segments and 13 reverse primers for TCR Jbeta segments was used. TCRdb re-hosts the immuneACCESS table, in-frame sequences only. Its copies lack some clones; in the studies checked, an unresolved V gene accounts for under half of them, and the cause for the rest is not known. The sample records 120,000 or so clones, less than 90% of which are singletons. Around 19% of the sample goes to the ten largest clones. Sequencing input: PBMCs. Receptor source: a man aged 18-30 years in good health and CMV-seropositive.

This clone was picked up a small number of times. This CDR3 is also generated by other DNA sequences in the sample. The chain is built from TRBV5-1 and TRBJ1-2; D unresolved. The CDR3 has 13 residues. V was shortened by 0 bases and J by 3 bases, with 6 bases between the two germline ends. Germline CDR1 and CDR2: SGHRS and YFSETQ. The DNA of the CDR3 is TGCGCCAGCAGCTTGGGGCAGGACTATGGCTACACCTTC. Translated, it gives CASSLGQDYGYTF. The full variable domain, its missing parts supplied by reference TRBV5-1 and TRBJ1-2, is KAGVTQTPRYLIKTRGQQVTLSCSPISGHRSVSWYQQTPGQGLQFLFEYFSETQRNKGNFPGRFSGRQFSNSRSEMNVSTLELGDSALYLCASSLGQDYGYTFGSGTRLTVV.

The CDR3 protein is CASRGGRGSGNTIYF. The CDR3 nucleotides are TGTGCCAGCAGAGGCGGGAGGGGGAGTGGAAACACCATATATTTT. The chain uses TRBV27 and TRBJ1-3, with D perhaps matching TRBD1 (6 bases). The CDR3 has 15 residues. V was clipped by 6 bases and J by 3 bases, with 15 bases between them. The germline V gene encodes CDR1 MNHEY and CDR2 SMNVEV (reference sequence).

The V call is TRBV2, the J call TRBJ1-3; 11 bases match TRBD1. Germline CDR1 and CDR2: SNHLY and FYNNEI. Germline trimming cut 8 bases from V and 7 bases from J; bases unmatched to any gene: 16. CDR3 size: 17 residues. In DNA, the CDR3 is TGTGCCAGCGGGGGACAGGGGGGCGCTGAGGTTCGGAACACCATATATTTT. This codes for CASGGQGGAEVRNTIYF.

DNA for the CDR3: TGTGCCAGCAGCTCCCTGGTGGAGCGGATCACAGATACGCAGTATTTT. Protein: CASSSLVERITDTQYF. The chain employs TRBV7-8 and TRBJ2-3, with D possibly being TRBD2 (5 bases). Per germline, CDR1 SGHVS and CDR2 FQNEAQ. With 4 bases removed from V and 2 bases from J, the gap between germline ends came to 16 bases. This CDR3 comprises 16 residues.

The V gene is TRBV11-2, the J gene TRBJ1-2; D gene unclear. V was clipped by 0 bases and J by 8 bases, with 19 bases between them. The V gene's germline CDR1 is SGHAT and CDR2 FQNNGV. This CDR3 comprises 16 residues. In nucleotides, the CDR3 is TGTGCCAGCAGCTTAGAATTGACCAGGCCCTTTGAGGGCTACACCTTC. Translating gives CASSLELTRPFEGYTF. The variable domain in full, with the rest retrieved from reference TRBV11-2 and TRBJ1-2, is EAGVAQSPRYKIIEKRQSVAFWCNPISGHATLYWYQQILGQGPKLLIQFQNNGVVDDSQLPKDRFSAERLKGVDSTLKIQPAKLEDSAVYLCASSLELTRPFEGYTFGSGTRLTVV.

The chain uses TRBV6-1 and TRBJ2-5; D is undetermined. Trimming shortened V by 2 bases and J by 0 bases, and 13 bases separated the two germline ends. Per the germline V gene, CDR1 is MNHNS and CDR2 is SASEGT. This CDR3 region has 16 residues. As DNA, the CDR3 is TGTGCCAGCAGTGAACTCGCCCTAATAAACCAAGAGACCCAGTACTTC. Protein product: CASSELALINQETQYF.

This chain joins TRBV27 and TRBJ1-3; no firm D call. The CDR3 sequence is 15 residues long. Germline V lookup: CDR1 MNHEY, CDR2 SMNVEV (reference sequence). V was clipped by 6 bases and J by 8 bases, with 20 bases between them. CDR3 nucleotides: TGTGCCAGCAGCCCCGGGCTACGAGGGCCGGACACCATATATTTT. As protein: CASSPGLRGPDTIYF.

V usage is TRBV27 and J usage is TRBJ1-4, with D maybe TRBD1 (5 bases). The CDR3 totals 14 residues. Germline values: CDR1 MNHEY, CDR2 SMNVEV (reference sequence). The germline V and J ends were trimmed by 3 bases and 4 bases, with 9 bases remaining between them. The CDR3 DNA follows: TGTGCCAGCAGTTTTGACAGAAGTAATGAAAAACTGTTTTTT. Its protein is CASSFDRSNEKLFF.

The V call is TRBV13, the J call TRBJ1-6; 10 bases agree with TRBD1. This CDR3 has 17 residues. CDR1 and CDR2 (germline): PRHDT, FYEKMQ (reference sequence). J lost 8 bases, V lost 0 bases, and 7 bases had no gene match. CDR3 in DNA: TGTGCCAGCAGCTTAGGCCGGGACAGGGGTCGCGATTCACCCCTCCACTTT. The encoded protein is CASSLGRDRGRDSPLHF.